The next 23 T cell receptor beta chains were all read from a single sample in a study of blood T cell repertoires in COVID-19. Profiling relied on immunoSEQ multiplex PCR, and the TCRdb table lists in-frame clones only, not all of them. This table holds about 100,000 clones, around 90% found once. The specimen sequenced was peripheral blood. The receptors were sampled from a human donor with COVID-19, enrolled during active disease. The donor label of this sample is uncertain.

The rearrangement uses TRBV3-1 (or the pseudogene TRBV3-2) and TRBJ2-1, with a weak D call TRBD1 (5 bases). The CDR3 length is 14 residues. V was shortened by 1 base and J by 8 bases, with 12 bases between the two germline ends. CDR1 LGHDT and CDR2 YNNKEL come from the germline V gene (reference sequence). CDR3 bases: TGTGCCAGCAGCCAAGTGACAGAATCTCATGAGCAGTTCTTC. Translated: CASSQVTESHEQFF.

DNA of the CDR3: TGTGCCACCAGCAGTATTCGATGGACTCGTCGTCAGCCCCAGCATTTT. This codes for CATSSIRWTRRQPQHF. V is TRBV15 and J is TRBJ1-5; D is unclear. In germline, CDR1 is LNHNV, CDR2 YYDKDF (reference sequence). With 3 bases removed from V and 6 bases from J, the gap between germline ends came to 18 bases. This CDR3 has 16 residues.

The chain has TRBV10-1 and TRBJ1-3; perhaps TRBD1 as D (6 bases). The V end was cut by 6 bases, the J end by 2 bases, with 17 bases between. This CDR3 comprises 16 residues. CDR1 WNHNN and CDR2 SYGVQD come from the germline V gene (reference sequence). DNA of the CDR3: TGCGCCAGCAGAGTCCTACAGGGTAACGCTGGAAACACCATATATTTT. Protein: CASRVLQGNAGNTIYF.

This clone was observed a few times. The chain is built from TRBV3-1 (or the pseudogene TRBV3-2) and TRBJ2-7, with D maybe TRBD1 (5 bases). V lost 5 bases and J 2 bases, leaving 16 bases between the germline ends. This CDR3 region has 15 residues. CDR1 and CDR2 from the germline V gene are LGHDT and YNNKEL (reference sequence). This CDR3 is CASSAQGHQPYEQYF. CDR3 bases: TGTGCCAGCAGCGCGCAGGGTCACCAACCCTACGAGCAGTACTTC.

The J gene is TRBJ1-1, the V gene TRBV5-4, with D unclear. CDR1 is SGHNT, CDR2 YYREEE, per germline (reference sequence). CDR3 length: 13 residues. V was trimmed by 4 bases and J by 3 bases, leaving 10 bases between them. The CDR3 sequence: CASSLERYTEAFF. The DNA of the CDR3 is TGTGCCAGCAGCCTGGAGAGATACACTGAAGCTTTCTTT.

The J gene is TRBJ2-2, the V gene TRBV5-1; perhaps TRBD2 as D (6 bases). Germline V gene sequence: CDR1 SGHRS, CDR2 YFSETQ. The CDR3 runs 15 residues. Trimming cost V 3 bases and J 2 bases, with 11 bases left between them. The CDR3 nucleotides read TGCGCCAGCAGCTCGGGGGACGTAAACACCGGGGAGCTGTTTTTT. Its translation is CASSSGDVNTGELFF. The whole variable domain, remainder taken from reference TRBV5-1 and TRBJ2-2, is KAGVTQTPRYLIKTRGQQVTLSCSPISGHRSVSWYQQTPGQGLQFLFEYFSETQRNKGNFPGRFSGRQFSNSRSEMNVSTLELGDSALYLCASSSGDVNTGELFFGEGSRLTVL.

The genes are TRBV9 and TRBJ1-6, with no clear D. Germline V gene lookup returns CDR1 SGDLS and CDR2 YYNGEE. CDR3 size: 12 residues. Trimming removed 2 bases at V and 10 bases at J, with 7 bases between. The CDR3 loop reads CASSVGESPLHF. The CDR3 DNA reads TGTGCCAGCAGCGTTGGGGAGTCACCCCTCCACTTT.

The genes are TRBV24-1 and TRBJ2-7, with a tentative D call TRBD1 (6 bases). The CDR3 is 20 residues long. Germline-derived CDR1 and CDR2 are KGHDR and SFDVKD. Trimming took 6 bases from V and 4 from J, leaving 33 bases between them. CDR3 protein: CATSSPSSYRGRGESYEQYF. In DNA form, the CDR3 reads TGTGCCACCAGTTCCCCGTCTAGTTACCGCGGCAGGGGTGAAAGTTACGAGCAGTACTTC.

In this sample, this clone turned up once. The chain couples TRBV18 to TRBJ1-2, with a weak D call TRBD1 (5 bases). Germline V CDR1 and CDR2: KGHSH, LQKENI. This CDR3 contains 14 residues. Trimming left V 2 bases short and J 3 bases short, with 10 bases between. The CDR3 is CASSPVLTDYGYTF. The DNA of the CDR3 is TGTGCCAGCTCACCAGTGTTGACAGACTATGGCTACACCTTC. Based on the CDR3 plus reference TRBV18 and TRBJ1-2, the full variable domain is NAGVMQNPRHLVRRRGQEARLRCSPMKGHSHVYWYRQLPEEGLKFMVYLQKENIIDESGMPKERFSAEFPKEGPSILRIQQVVRGDSAAYFCASSPVLTDYGYTFGSGTRLTVV.

This sequence joins TRBV30 and TRBJ2-7, with 15 bases identical to TRBD2. Germline-derived CDR1 and CDR2 are GTSNPN and SVGIG (reference sequence). The CDR3 is 16 residues long. Trimming removed 8 bases from V and 6 bases from J; junction bases left unmatched: 14. The CDR3 DNA is TGTGCCGGAAACCCGGGACTAGCGGGGGGCGGGGCCGAGCAGTACTTC. Its protein is CAGNPGLAGGGAEQYF.

The genes are TRBV29-1 and TRBJ2-7; no firm D call. Germline V gene lookup returns CDR1 SQVTM and CDR2 ANQGSEA. Between the trimmed V and J ends, which lost 4 bases and 0 bases, there was a span of 7 bases. The length of the CDR3 is 12 residues. The CDR3 DNA is TGCAGCGTTGCTGACACCTCCTACGAGCAGTACTTC. This translates into CSVADTSYEQYF.

The chain joins TRBV18 to TRBJ1-6, with D tentatively TRBD1 (5 bases). CDR3 length equals 16 residues. V was clipped by 3 bases and J by 7 bases, with 16 bases between them. From germline, CDR1 is KGHSH and CDR2 LQKENI. The CDR3 protein is CASSPINRPQNSPLHF. The CDR3 region has the DNA TGTGCCAGCTCACCCATTAACAGGCCCCAGAATTCACCCCTCCACTTT.

CDR3 DNA sequence: TGTGCCAGCAGCCACCGACAGGGGAGGACTGAAGCTTTCTTT. Amino acid sequence: CASSHRQGRTEAFF. The chain is built from TRBV5-5 and TRBJ1-1; 8 nucleotides align to TRBD1. The germline V gene encodes CDR1 SGHKS and CDR2 YYEKEE (reference sequence). The J segment lost 5 bases and the V segment lost 4 bases, leaving 7 bases of the junction unmatched. CDR3 length: 14 residues.

The sample holds a few counts of this clone. This chain uses TRBV6-5 with TRBJ1-2, with 8 positions matching TRBD1. With V trimmed by 5 bases and J by 4 bases, 6 bases remained unmatched. The germline gives CDR1 MNHEY, CDR2 SVGAGI. The CDR3 extends over 14 amino acids. Here the CDR3 DNA reads TGTGCCAGCAGTCCTCAGGGGGCTGGCTATGGCTACACCTTC. Translated: CASSPQGAGYGYTF.

DNA of the CDR3: TGTGCTAGTGGTTTGTCCAGGGTTGGGTACAATGAGCAGTTCTTC. It encodes CASGLSRVGYNEQFF. This chain uses TRBV12-5 with TRBJ2-1; possibly TRBD1 for D (5 bases). The CDR3 totals 15 residues. The ends were cut back, 2 bases at V and 4 bases at J, with 12 bases in the middle. Germline values: CDR1 LGHNT, CDR2 FRNRAP.

The gene calls are TRBV9 and TRBJ2-1; TRBD2 might be the D (6 bases). Germline V lookup: CDR1 SGDLS, CDR2 YYNGEE. Trimming cost V 4 bases and J 1 base, with 15 bases left between them. The CDR3 totals 16 residues. CDR3 residues: CASSPRISGSYNEQFF. The CDR3 DNA reads TGTGCCAGCAGCCCACGGATTAGCGGTTCCTACAATGAGCAGTTCTTC.

This clone was recorded once. This chain links TRBV25-1 with TRBJ2-5, with 8 bases fitting TRBD2. Trimming removed 8 bases from V and 5 bases from J; junction bases left unmatched: 10. The germline V gene encodes CDR1 MGHDK and CDR2 SYGVNS. The CDR3 extends over 14 amino acids. The CDR3 DNA sequence: TGTGCCAGCGCGATAGCGGGGCCGTGGGAGACCCAGTACTTC. This gives the protein CASAIAGPWETQYF.

The chain is built from TRBV9 and TRBJ2-5; maybe TRBD1 (6 bases). The V end lost 2 bases, the J end lost 4 bases, and 18 bases lay between the germline ends. This CDR3 spans 16 amino acids. Germline-derived CDR1 and CDR2 are SGDLS and YYNGEE. This CDR3 is CASSVGTPGPGETQYF. The CDR3, as DNA: TGTGCCAGCAGCGTGGGGACACCGGGACCGGGAGAGACCCAGTACTTC.

CDR3 loop: CASRGTGIYGYTF. The CDR3 DNA sequence: TGTGCCAGCAGGGGTACAGGGATCTATGGCTACACCTTC. The chain joins TRBV12-3 or TRBV12-4 to TRBJ1-2; D may be TRBD1 (6 bases). This CDR3 is 13 amino acids long. Trimming stripped 6 bases from V and 4 bases from J, with 12 bases between.

This clone was counted between two and nine times. The rearrangement uses TRBV19 and TRBJ1-6; 9 nucleotides agree with TRBD1. Germline lookup yields CDR1 LNHDA and CDR2 SQIVND (reference sequence). Losses at the gene ends were 10 bases for V and 10 bases for J; bases not matched to a gene: 14. The CDR3 is made up of 15 amino acids. DNA of the CDR3: TGTGCCACAAGGAACACCGGGACAGGGCGATCACCCCTCCACTTT. This codes for CATRNTGTGRSPLHF.

V usage is TRBV5-1 and J usage is TRBJ2-5; 8 bases match TRBD1. This CDR3 is 16 amino acids long. V lost 4 bases and J lost 5; bases outside the gene matches: 13. Looked up from germline, CDR1 is SGHRS and CDR2 is YFSETQ. The CDR3 DNA is TGCGCCAGCAGCCTACAAGCAGGGGGCGAAGGGGAGACCCAGTACTTC. Translation gives CASSLQAGGEGETQYF. Supplemented by reference TRBV5-1 and TRBJ2-5, the full variable domain reads KAGVTQTPRYLIKTRGQQVTLSCSPISGHRSVSWYQQTPGQGLQFLFEYFSETQRNKGNFPGRFSGRQFSNSRSEMNVSTLELGDSALYLCASSLQAGGEGETQYFGPGTRLLVL.

The V and J genes are TRBV18 and TRBJ1-4; 7 positions match TRBD1. In germline, CDR1 is KGHSH, CDR2 LQKENI. There are 16 residues in the CDR3. V lost 4 bases, J lost 7 bases, and 12 bases stayed unmatched. Written as DNA, the CDR3 is TGTGCCAGCTCACGAGGCGAAGGGACAGCAAGTGAAAAACTGTTTTTT. It codes for CASSRGEGTASEKLFF.

The chain joins TRBV5-6 to TRBJ1-5; perhaps TRBD1 as D (6 bases). This CDR3 is 15 amino acids long. Germline V gene data show CDR1 as SGHDT and CDR2 as YYEEEE. V lost 4 bases and J 6 bases, leaving 17 bases between the germline ends. The CDR3 bases are TGTGCCAGCAGCCCGTGGGGGCGGAACGCTCAGCCCCAGCATTTT. Its translation: CASSPWGRNAQPQHF.